The 4 T cell receptor beta chains presented below share a single source sample, sequenced in a study of cytomegalovirus exposure and HLA in healthy donors. The PCR had 60 Vbeta and 13 Jbeta primers. Here immunoSEQ multiplex PCR was the method, and the copy in TCRdb shows in-frame clones only, minus some. The sample comprises under 200,000 clones, roughly 87% of which are singletons, and about 1% rests with the top ten. Sequencing was done on a sample of PBMCs. These receptors were obtained from a boy aged 2 to 10 in good health and CMV-seronegative.

This clone was seen a handful of times. The rearrangement joins TRBV19 to TRBJ1-1; 8 bases agree with TRBD1. This CDR3 is built from 13 residues. Germline CDR1 LNHDA, CDR2 SQIVND (reference sequence). V was clipped by 6 bases and J by 9 bases; unmatched bases: 9. CDR3 sequence (DNA): TGTGCCAGTAGCCCTGGGACAGGAAGACAAGCTTTCTTT. Translation gives CASSPGTGRQAFF.

The CDR3 loop is CASSFPLTGANYGYTF. The CDR3 nucleotides read TGTGCCAGCAGCTTCCCCCTTACAGGGGCTAACTATGGCTACACCTTC. V is TRBV7-9 and J is TRBJ1-2, with 7 positions matching TRBD1. The CDR3 runs to 16 residues. Germline CDR1 and CDR2: SEHNR and FQNEAQ (reference sequence). V lost 3 bases and J lost 0; bases outside the gene matches: 7.

The V gene is TRBV5-1, the J gene TRBJ2-2; TRBD2 matches at 10 bases. Trimming took 4 bases from V and 5 from J; bases not matched to a gene: 8. The CDR3 length is 16 residues. Germline V lookup: CDR1 SGHRS, CDR2 YFSETQ. This CDR3 is CASSAPSGRATGELFF. The CDR3 nucleotides are TGCGCCAGCAGCGCCCCTAGCGGGAGAGCTACCGGGGAGCTGTTTTTT.

V is TRBV5-1 and J is TRBJ2-6; a possible D gene is TRBD2 (5 bases). Trimming shortened V by 6 bases and J by 0 bases, and 16 bases separated the two germline ends. The germline V gene encodes CDR1 SGHRS and CDR2 YFSETQ. The length of the CDR3 is 17 residues. The CDR3 region is CASKSAGSSSGANVLTF. The CDR3 DNA follows: TGCGCCAGCAAGAGCGCGGGTTCAAGCTCTGGGGCCAACGTCCTGACTTTC.